The rows below give T cell receptor beta chains drawn from one sample of a study of T cell clonotyping in hematopoietic cell transplantation. The assay was immunoSEQ multiplex PCR, and TCRdb's table has in-frame clones only and misses some. This sample has 30,000 to 45,000 clones, with about 87% found just once. Sequencing was carried out using peripheral blood mononuclear cells. These receptors were obtained from a woman aged 40-49 years in good health. Some clones in this sample may be carry-over from other donors' samples. CDR3s include the opening cysteine and the closing phenylalanine or tryptophan. A D gene is named only where the DNA matches it firmly. Size is omitted from some rows. Given values are once, few, many or a class for expanded clones.

D	V	J	length	size	DNA	CDR3
NA	TRBV30	TRBJ2-3	11	NA	TGTGCCTGGTCTTGGACAGATACGCAGTATTTT	CAWSWTDTQYF
TRBD1	TRBV7-3	TRBJ1-2	15	NA	TGTGCCAGCAGCTTAGGTCGACAGGGGGCCTATGGCTACACCTTC	CASSLGRQGAYGYTF
TRBD2	TRBV5-6	TRBJ2-3	16	NA	TGTGCCAGCAAGGGACTAGCGACCACGATGCCAGATACGCAGTATTTT	CASKGLATTMPDTQYF
TRBD2	TRBV4-3	TRBJ2-7	16	NA	TGCGCCAGCAGCCAAGTGACTAGCGGGAGCCCCTACGAGCAGTACTTC	CASSQVTSGSPYEQYF
NA	TRBV30	TRBJ1-1	14	NA	TGTGCCTGGAAGGGCCAGACAGCGAACACTGAAGCTTTCTTT	CAWKGQTANTEAFF
TRBD1	TRBV30	TRBJ2-7	12	NA	TGTGCCTGGATCCCAGGACAGGGGAGACCGTACTTC	CAWIPGQGRPYF
TRBD2	TRBV7-6	TRBJ2-3	15	NA	TGTGCCAGCAGTCCTAGCGGGTCTAGCACAGATACGCAGTATTTT	CASSPSGSSTDTQYF
NA	TRBV4-1	TRBJ1-5	14	NA	TGCGCCAGCAGCCAAGGGACTACAAGTCAGCCCCAGCATTTT	CASSQGTTSQPQHF
TRBD2	TRBV19	TRBJ2-7	15	once	TGTGCCAGTAAGTTTGGACGGGAGGTGACCTACGAGCAGTACTTC	CASKFGREVTYEQYF
TRBD2	TRBV2	TRBJ2-3	15	NA	TGTGCCAGCGTAGCGGGAGGACCTATCACAGATACGCAGTATTTT	CASVAGGPITDTQYF
NA	TRBV6-5	TRBJ1-1	12	NA	TGTGCCAGCAGTCGTTTGAACACTGAAGCTTTCTTT	CASSRLNTEAFF
NA	TRBV10-3	TRBJ1-1	15	NA	TGTGCCATCAGAGGGACAAGCGGTAAGGTGGTCGAAGCTTTCTTT	CAIRGTSGKVVEAFF
NA	TRBV30	TRBJ2-3	14	NA	TGTGCCTGGAGAAGTCCCCAGGAGGCAGATACGCAGTATTTT	CAWRSPQEADTQYF
NA	TRBV6-5	TRBJ1-1	13	NA	TGTGCCAGCACTCCCGGGCTGGGCACTGAAGCTTTCTTT	CASTPGLGTEAFF
NA	TRBV7-8	TRBJ2-5	15	few	TGTGCCAGCAGCTCGCCGGGGGACGGCCGGGAGACCCAGTACTTC	CASSSPGDGRETQYF
TRBD1	TRBV5-6	TRBJ2-7	14	NA	TGTGCCAGCAGCTGGACAGGGCCTTCCTACGAGCAGTACTTC	CASSWTGPSYEQYF
NA	TRBV28	TRBJ1-5	12	NA	TGTGCCAGCACCCACGGGAATCAGCCCCAGCATTTT	CASTHGNQPQHF
NA	TRBV30	TRBJ2-6	17	NA	TGTGCCTGGAGTGTACGTCAGAAATACTCTGGGGCCAACGTCCTGACTTTC	CAWSVRQKYSGANVLTF
NA	TRBV9	TRBJ1-5	13	NA	TGTGCCAGCAGCGTAGGTGTAAATCAGCCCCAGCATTTT	CASSVGVNQPQHF
TRBD1	TRBV11-3	TRBJ2-2	15	NA	TGTGCCAGCAGCCCCCGGACAGGGGAAGGCGGGGAGCTGTTTTTT	CASSPRTGEGGELFF
NA	TRBV19	TRBJ2-5	13	NA	TGTGCCAGTAGCAGGGGCCCCCAAGAGACCCAGTACTTC	CASSRGPQETQYF
NA	TRBV5-1	TRBJ2-7	14	NA	TGCGCCAGCAGCTTTGGTTGGCAGGGCAACGAGCAGTACTTC	CASSFGWQGNEQYF
TRBD2	TRBV27	TRBJ2-1	15	NA	TGTGCCAGCAGTCCACTAGCGAGCTCCTACAATGAGCAGTTCTTC	CASSPLASSYNEQFF
NA	TRBV9	TRBJ1-1	14	NA	TGTGCCAGCAGCGTAGCCAGGGAGTCTCTTGAAGCTTTCTTT	CASSVARESLEAFF
TRBD2	TRBV4-3	TRBJ2-7	17	NA	TGCGCCAGCAGCCGAGGATTGGGGGAGGGCAGCTCCTACGAGCAGTACTTC	CASSRGLGEGSSYEQYF
NA	TRBV5-1	TRBJ1-1	14	once	TGCGCCAGCAGCTTGTTGGCGAGTCTGTCTGAAGCTTTCTTT	CASSLLASLSEAFF
NA	TRBV21-1	TRBJ2-2	15	NA	TGTGCCAGCAGAAAAACCCTTGAGGCGGCCGGGGAGCTGTTTTTT	CASRKTLEAAGELFF
NA	TRBV9	TRBJ2-5	14	NA	TGTGCCAGCAGCGTATCGGGGGCCGAGGAGACCCAGTACTTC	CASSVSGAEETQYF
NA	TRBV7-8	TRBJ1-1	14	NA	TGTGCCAGCAGCCAGGCGATTGGGGGCACTGAAGCTTTCTTT	CASSQAIGGTEAFF
NA	TRBV29-1	TRBJ2-5	12	NA	TGCAGCGTCAAGGCAGGCCAAGAGACCCAGTACTTC	CSVKAGQETQYF
NA	TRBV28	TRBJ1-1	13	NA	TGTGCCAGCAGTTTATTCGAGGGGGTTGAAGCTTTCTTT	CASSLFEGVEAFF
NA	TRBV9	TRBJ2-3	15	NA	TGTGCCAGCAGCGTAGAGGGTCAAGGGGCAGATACGCAGTATTTT	CASSVEGQGADTQYF
NA	TRBV5-1	TRBJ2-7	14	once	TGCGCCAGCAGCTTGGGCGGGACGATCTACGAGCAGTACTTC	CASSLGGTIYEQYF
NA	TRBV5-1	TRBJ1-4	14	NA	TGCGCCAGCAGCCCGGCGACGGGGAATGAAAAACTGTTTTTT	CASSPATGNEKLFF
TRBD2	TRBV2	TRBJ2-3	16	once	TGTGCCAGCATGGCTCGTAGCGGGAGGGCCGCAGATACGCAGTATTTT	CASMARSGRAADTQYF
NA	TRBV2	TRBJ2-2	13	NA	TGTGCCAGCAGTGGGTCTCGAGGGGGGGAGCTGTTTTTT	CASSGSRGGELFF
TRBD1	TRBV27	TRBJ2-2	16	NA	TGTGCCAGTCTCGTCTCGGGACAGGTGAACACCGGGGAGCTGTTTTTT	CASLVSGQVNTGELFF
TRBD1	TRBV6-1	TRBJ1-3	14	few	TGTGCCAGCCTGTGGGGACAGGGCGCAAGCACCATATATTTT	CASLWGQGASTIYF
NA	TRBV19	TRBJ1-1	12	NA	TGTGCCAGTAGTAACTGGGGCCCTGAAGCTTTCTTT	CASSNWGPEAFF
TRBD1	TRBV27	TRBJ2-1	21	NA	TGTGCCAGCCAAAAGGGAGTGAGACGGTACGGGACAGGGAAGTCCTACAATGAGCAGTTCTTC	CASQKGVRRYGTGKSYNEQFF
NA	TRBV30	TRBJ1-4	12	NA	TGTGCCTGGAGCTACGGGCGGGAAAAACTGTTTTTT	CAWSYGREKLFF
NA	TRBV4-1	TRBJ2-7	14	NA	TGCGCCAGCAGCCAACCGGGTTCAGGCTACGAGCAGTACTTC	CASSQPGSGYEQYF
NA	TRBV11-3	TRBJ2-7	14	NA	TGTGCCAGCAGCTCCCAGGGCGGGATTTACGAGCAGTACTTC	CASSSQGGIYEQYF
TRBD2	TRBV19	TRBJ2-1	13	NA	TGTGCCAGCCAGCGGGAGCCTTACAATGAGCAGTTCTTC	CASQREPYNEQFF
NA	TRBV7-8	TRBJ1-4	17	NA	TGTGCCAGCAGCCTTAGCGGGCGAGCTGCAACTAATGAAAAACTGTTTTTT	CASSLSGRAATNEKLFF
TRBD1	TRBV23-1	TRBJ1-3	14	NA	TGCGCCAGGAGGGGGACAGGGGGCTCAAACACCATATATTTT	CARRGTGGSNTIYF
TRBD1	TRBV4-1	TRBJ1-4	15	once	TGCGCCAGCACCCTGTCGACAGGGGAGCGGGAAAAACTGTTTTTT	CASTLSTGEREKLFF
NA	TRBV5-1	TRBJ1-2	18	NA	TGCGCCAGCAGCTTGGATGGTCACCGGGACACTTCTAACTATGGCTACACCTTC	CASSLDGHRDTSNYGYTF
NA	TRBV7-2	TRBJ2-5	13	NA	TGTGCCAGCACTCCCGTGCGCCCAGAGACCCAGTACTTC	CASTPVRPETQYF
NA	TRBV4-1	TRBJ1-4	16	NA	TGCGCCAGCAGCCAAGGTGGGGGTCATTCGGATGAAAAACTGTTTTTT	CASSQGGGHSDEKLFF
NA	TRBV5-1	TRBJ2-5	16	NA	TGCGCCAGCAGCTCTGTAAGTCAGCTAGCTGAAGAGACCCAGTACTTC	CASSSVSQLAEETQYF
NA	TRBV10-3	TRBJ1-1	14	NA	TGTGCCATCAGTGGGGGGCTCGGGGACACTGAAGCTTTCTTT	CAISGGLGDTEAFF
TRBD1	TRBV5-6	TRBJ1-2	15	NA	TGTGCCAGCAGCACGACAGGGGGCGCAACCTATGGCTACACCTTC	CASSTTGGATYGYTF
NA	TRBV30	TRBJ1-1	11	NA	TGTGCCTGGAGGTCTACGGTAGGAGCTTTCTTT	CAWRSTVGAFF
NA	TRBV19	TRBJ1-4	13	NA	TGTGCCAGTAGTATTGGCAGTGCTGAAAAACTGTTTTTT	CASSIGSAEKLFF
NA	TRBV30	TRBJ2-3	12	NA	TGTGCCTGGAGTAGGGCGGGAGATACGCAGTATTTT	CAWSRAGDTQYF
TRBD1	TRBV10-2	TRBJ2-7	15	NA	TGCGCCAGCAGATCCGGGACAGAAATTTCCTACGAGCAGTACTTC	CASRSGTEISYEQYF
NA	TRBV6-1	TRBJ1-4	14	NA	TGTGCCAGCAGTGAACGGCAGGATTCGAGGAAACTGTTTTTT	CASSERQDSRKLFF
NA	TRBV11-2	TRBJ1-5	14	NA	TGTGCCAGCAGCTTAGGGGTGGACAGTCAGCCCCAGCATTTT	CASSLGVDSQPQHF